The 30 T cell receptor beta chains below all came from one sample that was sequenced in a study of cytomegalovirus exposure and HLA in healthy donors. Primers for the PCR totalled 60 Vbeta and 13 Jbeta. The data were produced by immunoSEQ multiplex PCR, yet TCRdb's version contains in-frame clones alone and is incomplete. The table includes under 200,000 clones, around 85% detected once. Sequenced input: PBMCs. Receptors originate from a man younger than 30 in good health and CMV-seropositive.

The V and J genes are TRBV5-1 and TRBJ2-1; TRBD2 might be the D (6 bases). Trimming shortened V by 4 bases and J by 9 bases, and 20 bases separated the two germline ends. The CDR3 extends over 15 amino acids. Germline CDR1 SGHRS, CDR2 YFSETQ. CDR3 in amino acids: CASSKETTSSTEQFF. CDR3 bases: TGCGCCAGCAGCAAGGAAACTACTAGCTCCACTGAGCAGTTCTTC.

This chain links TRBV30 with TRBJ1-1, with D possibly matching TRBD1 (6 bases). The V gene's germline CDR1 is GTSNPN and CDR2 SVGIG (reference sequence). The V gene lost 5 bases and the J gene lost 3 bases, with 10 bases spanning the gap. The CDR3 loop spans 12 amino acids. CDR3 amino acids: CAWDGGHTEAFF. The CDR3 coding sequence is TGTGCCTGGGACGGGGGGCACACTGAAGCTTTCTTT. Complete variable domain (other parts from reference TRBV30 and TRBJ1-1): SQTIHQWPATLVQPVGSPLSLECTVEGTSNPNLYWYRQAAGRGLQLLFYSVGIGQISSEVPQNLSASRPQDRQFILSSKKLLLSDSGFYLCAWDGGHTEAFFGQGTRLTVV.

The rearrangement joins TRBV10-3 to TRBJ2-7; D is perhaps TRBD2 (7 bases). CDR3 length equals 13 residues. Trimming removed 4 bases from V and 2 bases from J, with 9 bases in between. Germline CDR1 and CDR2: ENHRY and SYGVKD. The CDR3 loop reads CAISGGGTYEQYF. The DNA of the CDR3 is TGTGCCATCAGTGGCGGGGGCACCTACGAGCAGTACTTC.

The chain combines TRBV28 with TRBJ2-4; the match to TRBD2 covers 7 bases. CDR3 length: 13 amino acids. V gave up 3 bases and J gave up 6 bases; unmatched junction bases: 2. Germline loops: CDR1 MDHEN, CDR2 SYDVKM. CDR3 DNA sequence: TGTGCCAGCAGTTTCGGGGGGAGAAACATTCAGTACTTC. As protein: CASSFGGRNIQYF.

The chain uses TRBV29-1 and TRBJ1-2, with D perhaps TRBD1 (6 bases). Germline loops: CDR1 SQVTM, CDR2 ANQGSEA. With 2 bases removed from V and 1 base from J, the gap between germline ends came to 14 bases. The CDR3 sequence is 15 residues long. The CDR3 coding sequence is TGCAGCGTTGAAAGGAGGACAGTTAATAACTATGGCTACACCTTC. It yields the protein CSVERRTVNNYGYTF. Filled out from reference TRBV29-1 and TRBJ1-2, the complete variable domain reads SAVISQKPSRDICQRGTSLTIQCQVDSQVTMMFWYRQQPGQSLTLIATANQGSEATYESGFVIDKFPISRPNLTFSTLTVSNMSPEDSSIYLCSVERRTVNNYGYTFGSGTRLTVV.

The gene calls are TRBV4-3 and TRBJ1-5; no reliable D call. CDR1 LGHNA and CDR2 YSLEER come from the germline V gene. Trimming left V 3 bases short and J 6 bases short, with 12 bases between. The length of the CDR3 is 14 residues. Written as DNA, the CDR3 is TGCGCCAGCAGCCAGATCGGGGTACTTCAGCCCCAGCATTTT. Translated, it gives CASSQIGVLQPQHF.

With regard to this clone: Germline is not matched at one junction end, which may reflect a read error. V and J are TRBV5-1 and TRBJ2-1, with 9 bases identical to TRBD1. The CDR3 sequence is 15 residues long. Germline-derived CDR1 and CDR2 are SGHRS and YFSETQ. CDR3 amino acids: CASSPGQGSHNEQFF. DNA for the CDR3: TGCGCCAGCAGCCCGGGACAGGGCTCCCACAATGAGCAGTTCTTC.

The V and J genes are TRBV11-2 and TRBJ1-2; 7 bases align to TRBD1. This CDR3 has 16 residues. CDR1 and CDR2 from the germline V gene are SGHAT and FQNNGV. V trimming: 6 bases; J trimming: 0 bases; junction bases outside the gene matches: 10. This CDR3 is CASSYGTVIPNYGYTF. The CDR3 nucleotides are TGTGCCAGCAGTTATGGGACAGTAATTCCTAACTATGGCTACACCTTC. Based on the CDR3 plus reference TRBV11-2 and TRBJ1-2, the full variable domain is EAGVAQSPRYKIIEKRQSVAFWCNPISGHATLYWYQQILGQGPKLLIQFQNNGVVDDSQLPKDRFSAERLKGVDSTLKIQPAKLEDSAVYLCASSYGTVIPNYGYTFGSGTRLTVV.

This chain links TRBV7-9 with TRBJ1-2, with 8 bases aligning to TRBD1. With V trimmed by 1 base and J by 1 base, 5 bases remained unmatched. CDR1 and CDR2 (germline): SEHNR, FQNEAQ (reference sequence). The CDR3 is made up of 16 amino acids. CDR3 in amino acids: CASSLGRTGLNYGYTF. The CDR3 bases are TGTGCCAGCAGCTTAGGCCGGACAGGGCTTAACTATGGCTACACCTTC.

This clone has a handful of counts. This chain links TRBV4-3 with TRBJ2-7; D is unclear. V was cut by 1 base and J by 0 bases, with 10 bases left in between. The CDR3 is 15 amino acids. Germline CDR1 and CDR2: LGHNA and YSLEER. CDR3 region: CASSQALQSSYEQYF. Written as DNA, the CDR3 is TGCGCCAGCAGCCAAGCCTTACAGAGCTCCTACGAGCAGTACTTC.

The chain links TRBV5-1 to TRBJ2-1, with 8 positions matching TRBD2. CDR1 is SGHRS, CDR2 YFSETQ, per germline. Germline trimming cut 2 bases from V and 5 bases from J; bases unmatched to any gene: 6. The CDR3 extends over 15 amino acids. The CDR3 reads CASSFIGGDNNEQFF. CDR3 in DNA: TGCGCCAGCAGCTTTATCGGGGGGGATAACAATGAGCAGTTCTTC.

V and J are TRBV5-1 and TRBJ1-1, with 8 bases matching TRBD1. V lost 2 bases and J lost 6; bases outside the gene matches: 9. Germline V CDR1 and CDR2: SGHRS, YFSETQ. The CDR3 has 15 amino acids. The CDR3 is CASSFVVQGASEAFF. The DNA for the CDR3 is TGCGCCAGCAGCTTCGTGGTTCAGGGGGCGTCTGAAGCTTTCTTT.

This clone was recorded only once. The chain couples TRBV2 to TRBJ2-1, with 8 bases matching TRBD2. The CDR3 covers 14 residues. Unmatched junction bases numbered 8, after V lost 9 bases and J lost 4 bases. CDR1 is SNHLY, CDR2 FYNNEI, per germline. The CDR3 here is CASAGTRGYNEQFF. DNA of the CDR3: TGTGCCAGTGCCGGGACTAGGGGGTACAATGAGCAGTTCTTC.

CDR3 amino acids: CAGGQGDYEQYF. The CDR3 region has the DNA TGTGCCGGGGGACAGGGAGACTACGAGCAGTACTTC. The rearrangement joins TRBV2 to TRBJ2-7, with 9 bases fitting TRBD1. V shed 11 bases, J shed 3 bases, and the junction held 5 bases outside the gene matches. The germline V gene has CDR1 SNHLY and CDR2 FYNNEI. The CDR3 covers 12 residues.

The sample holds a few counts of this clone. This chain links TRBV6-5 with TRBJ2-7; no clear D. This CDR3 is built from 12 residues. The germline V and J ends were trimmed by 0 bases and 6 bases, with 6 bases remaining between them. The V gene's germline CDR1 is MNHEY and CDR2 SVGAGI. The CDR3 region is CASSYSRSEQYF. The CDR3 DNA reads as TGTGCCAGCAGTTACTCCCGGTCCGAGCAGTACTTC.

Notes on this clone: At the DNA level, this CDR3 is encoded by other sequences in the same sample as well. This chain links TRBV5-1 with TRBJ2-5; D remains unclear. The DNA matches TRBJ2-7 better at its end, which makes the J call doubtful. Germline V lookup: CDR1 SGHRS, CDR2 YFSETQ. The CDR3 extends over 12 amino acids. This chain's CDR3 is CASSLPSYEQYF. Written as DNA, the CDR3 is TGCGCCAGCAGCTTGCCTTCCTACGAGCAGTACTTC.

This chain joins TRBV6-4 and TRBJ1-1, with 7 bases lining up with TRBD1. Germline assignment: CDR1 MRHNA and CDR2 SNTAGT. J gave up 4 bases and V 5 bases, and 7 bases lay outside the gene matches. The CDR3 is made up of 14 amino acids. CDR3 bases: TGTGCCAGCAGTCTGCAGGGGGGAGGCACTGAAGCTTTCTTT. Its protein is CASSLQGGGTEAFF.

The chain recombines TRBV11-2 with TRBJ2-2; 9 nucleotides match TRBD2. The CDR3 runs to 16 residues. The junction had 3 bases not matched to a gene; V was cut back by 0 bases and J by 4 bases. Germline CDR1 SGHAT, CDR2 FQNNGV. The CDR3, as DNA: TGTGCCAGCAGCTTAGATCTAGCGGGGCCCACCGGGGAGCTGTTTTTT. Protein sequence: CASSLDLAGPTGELFF.

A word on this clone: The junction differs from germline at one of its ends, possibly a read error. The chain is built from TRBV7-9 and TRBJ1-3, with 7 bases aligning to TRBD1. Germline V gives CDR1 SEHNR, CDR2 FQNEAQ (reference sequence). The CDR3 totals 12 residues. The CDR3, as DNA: TGTTCCAGCAGCTTGTTCCAGGGGGGAACTGTTTTT. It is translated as CSSSLFQGGTVF.

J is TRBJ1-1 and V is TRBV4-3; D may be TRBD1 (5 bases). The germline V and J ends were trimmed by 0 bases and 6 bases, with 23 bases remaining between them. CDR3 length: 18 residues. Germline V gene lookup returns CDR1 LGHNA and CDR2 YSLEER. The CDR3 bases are TGCGCCAGCAGCCAAGATCGTCCCGCCGGGGCCGGCGGGGCTGAAGCTTTCTTT. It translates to CASSQDRPAGAGGAEAFF.

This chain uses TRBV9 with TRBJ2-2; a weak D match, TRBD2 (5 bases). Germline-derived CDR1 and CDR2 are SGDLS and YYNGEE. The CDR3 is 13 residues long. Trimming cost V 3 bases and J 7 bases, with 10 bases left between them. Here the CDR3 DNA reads TGTGCCAGCAGCGAAGCGGTTAACGGGGAGCTGTTTTTT. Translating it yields CASSEAVNGELFF.

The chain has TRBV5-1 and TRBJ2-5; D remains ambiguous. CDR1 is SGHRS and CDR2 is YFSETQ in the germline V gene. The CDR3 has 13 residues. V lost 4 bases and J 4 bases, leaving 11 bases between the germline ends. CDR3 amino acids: CASSEQVGETQYF. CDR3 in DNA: TGCGCCAGCAGCGAGCAGGTGGGAGAGACCCAGTACTTC.

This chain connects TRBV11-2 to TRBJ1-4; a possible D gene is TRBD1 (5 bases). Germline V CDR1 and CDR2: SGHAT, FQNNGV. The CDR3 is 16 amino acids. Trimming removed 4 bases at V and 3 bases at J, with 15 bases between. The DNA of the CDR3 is TGTGCCAGCAGCTCTCTACGGGGGAAGGCTAATGAAAAACTGTTTTTT. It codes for CASSSLRGKANEKLFF. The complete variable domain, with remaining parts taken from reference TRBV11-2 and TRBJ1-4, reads EAGVAQSPRYKIIEKRQSVAFWCNPISGHATLYWYQQILGQGPKLLIQFQNNGVVDDSQLPKDRFSAERLKGVDSTLKIQPAKLEDSAVYLCASSSLRGKANEKLFFGSGTQLSVL.

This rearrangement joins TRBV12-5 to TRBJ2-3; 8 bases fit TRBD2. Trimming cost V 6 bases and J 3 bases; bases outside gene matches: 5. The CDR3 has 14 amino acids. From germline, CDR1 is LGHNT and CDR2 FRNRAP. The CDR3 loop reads CASGRGGPTDTQYF. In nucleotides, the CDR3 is TGTGCTAGTGGCCGGGGGGGCCCGACAGATACGCAGTATTTT.

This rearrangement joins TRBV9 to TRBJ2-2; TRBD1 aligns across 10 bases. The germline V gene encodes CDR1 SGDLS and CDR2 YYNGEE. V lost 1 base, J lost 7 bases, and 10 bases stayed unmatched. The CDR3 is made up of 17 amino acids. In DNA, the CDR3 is TGTGCCAGCAGCGTATCCGGCGGACAGGGGGTTGACGGGGAGCTGTTTTTT. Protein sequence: CASSVSGGQGVDGELFF. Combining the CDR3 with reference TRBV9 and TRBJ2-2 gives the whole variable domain DSGVTQTPKHLITATGQRVTLRCSPRSGDLSVYWYQQSLDQGLQFLIQYYNGEERAKGNILERFSAQQFPDLHSELNLSSLELGDSALYFCASSVSGGQGVDGELFFGEGSRLTVL.

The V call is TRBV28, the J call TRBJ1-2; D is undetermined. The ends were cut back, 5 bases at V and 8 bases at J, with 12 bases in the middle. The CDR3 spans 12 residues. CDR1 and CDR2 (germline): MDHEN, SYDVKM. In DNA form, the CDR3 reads TGTGCCAGCAGTAGACTACCGAGCGGCTACACCTTC. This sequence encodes CASSRLPSGYTF.

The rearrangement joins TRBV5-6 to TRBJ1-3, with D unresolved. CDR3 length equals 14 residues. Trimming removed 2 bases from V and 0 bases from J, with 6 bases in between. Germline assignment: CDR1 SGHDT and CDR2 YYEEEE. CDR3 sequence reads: CASSFSDSGNTIYF. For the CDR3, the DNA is TGTGCCAGCAGCTTCAGTGACTCTGGAAACACCATATATTTT.

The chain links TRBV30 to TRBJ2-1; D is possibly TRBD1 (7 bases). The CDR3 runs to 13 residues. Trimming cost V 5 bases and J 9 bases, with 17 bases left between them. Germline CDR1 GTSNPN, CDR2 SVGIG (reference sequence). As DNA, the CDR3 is TGTGCCTGGTCCCCAGGGGGGCCAGCTGAGCAGTTCTTC. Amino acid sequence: CAWSPGGPAEQFF.

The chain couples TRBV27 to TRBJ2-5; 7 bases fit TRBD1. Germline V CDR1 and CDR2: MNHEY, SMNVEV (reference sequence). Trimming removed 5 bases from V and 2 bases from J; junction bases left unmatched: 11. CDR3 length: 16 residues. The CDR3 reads CASSKLPGGKQETQYF. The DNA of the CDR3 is TGTGCCAGCAGTAAACTTCCAGGGGGTAAACAAGAGACCCAGTACTTC.

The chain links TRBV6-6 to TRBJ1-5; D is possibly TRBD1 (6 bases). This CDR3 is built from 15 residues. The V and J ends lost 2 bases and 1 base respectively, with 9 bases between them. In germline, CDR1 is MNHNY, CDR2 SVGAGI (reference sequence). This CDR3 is CASSYVQGSNQPQHF. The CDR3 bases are TGTGCCAGCAGTTACGTTCAGGGGAGCAATCAGCCCCAGCATTTT.